One and the same sample provided the 21 T cell receptor beta chains below, sequenced in a study of early T cells in non-severe SARS-CoV-2 infection. TCRdb itself ran the 5' RACE reads through MiXCR, one entry per CDR3 protein. The table lists roughly 57,000 distinct CDR3 sequences, approximately 13% of them singletons. The specimen was whole blood, collected at baseline. The receptors stem from an adult who was a healthcare worker with PCR-confirmed SARS-CoV-2 infection or an uninfected control (not recorded which).

V is TRBV13 and J is TRBJ1-1, with 9 nucleotides matching TRBD1. This CDR3 comprises 13 residues. From germline, CDR1 is PRHDT and CDR2 FYEKMQ (reference sequence). J lost 6 bases, V lost 5 bases, and 4 bases had no gene match. The DNA of the CDR3 is TGTGCCAGCAGCCCGGACAGGGGCGCTGAAGCTTTCTTT. Protein sequence: CASSPDRGAEAFF.

The rearrangement links TRBV7-3 to TRBJ2-5; D unresolved. CDR3 length: 15 amino acids. Trimming took 1 base from V and 5 from J, leaving 14 bases between them. The V gene's germline CDR1 is SGHTA and CDR2 FQGTGA. CDR3 bases: TGTGCCAGCAGCTTAAGTTTCCTAGACGGGGAGACCCAGTACTTC. Amino acid sequence: CASSLSFLDGETQYF.

The gene calls are TRBV29-1 and TRBJ2-7; the match to TRBD1 covers 11 bases. V trimming: 6 bases; J trimming: 4 bases; junction bases outside the gene matches: 5. The CDR3 sequence is 13 residues long. The germline CDR1 and CDR2 sequences are SQVTM and ANQGSEA. The CDR3 DNA follows: TGCAGCGTAGCCGGGACAGGGGGTTACGAGCAGTACTTC. Translating it yields CSVAGTGGYEQYF.

This clonotype has more than one count but fewer than ten. This rearrangement joins TRBV27 to TRBJ2-7; TRBD1 aligns across 10 bases. The CDR3 totals 14 residues. Germline loops: CDR1 MNHEY, CDR2 SMNVEV (reference sequence). V shed 6 bases, J shed 3 bases, and the junction held 5 bases outside the gene matches. The CDR3 coding sequence is TGTGCCAGCAGAAGACAGGGGGCAAGCTACGAGCAGTACTTC. Translated, it gives CASRRQGASYEQYF.

A few counts support this clonotype. This rearrangement joins TRBV12-5 to TRBJ1-1, with no clear D. The germline V and J ends were trimmed by 1 base and 1 base, with 16 bases remaining between them. There are 17 residues in the CDR3. The germline V gene has CDR1 LGHNT and CDR2 FRNRAP. The CDR3 sequence: CASGLAHVVGKNTEAFF. DNA for the CDR3: TGTGCTAGTGGTTTGGCACACGTGGTCGGGAAGAACACTGAAGCTTTCTTT. The full variable domain, rest sourced from reference TRBV12-5 and TRBJ1-1, is DARVTQTPRHKVTEMGQEVTMRCQPILGHNTVFWYRQTMMQGLELLAYFRNRAPLDDSGMPKDRFSAEMPDATLATLKIQPSEPRDSAVYFCASGLAHVVGKNTEAFFGQGTRLTVV.

This clonotype was recorded many times. The V gene is TRBV7-9, the J gene TRBJ2-7, with D perhaps TRBD1 (6 bases). Germline V gene lookup returns CDR1 SEHNR and CDR2 FQNEAQ (reference sequence). The CDR3 is 14 amino acids. V was shortened by 5 bases and J by 6 bases, with 17 bases between the two germline ends. Here the CDR3 DNA reads TGTGCCAGCAGCCACCGGACAGAGAAGGGCGAGCAGTACTTC. Its translation: CASSHRTEKGEQYF.

The gene calls are TRBV27 and TRBJ1-3; D gene ambiguous. Trimming left V 6 bases short and J 0 bases short, with 9 bases between. Germline assignment: CDR1 MNHEY and CDR2 SMNVEV (reference sequence). CDR3 length: 14 amino acids. The CDR3: CASSPNGSGNTIYF. The CDR3 region has the DNA TGTGCCAGCAGCCCCAATGGCTCTGGAAACACCATATATTTT.

Ten or more counts support this clonotype. V usage is TRBV4-3 and J usage is TRBJ2-3; TRBD2 matches at 7 bases. Germline CDR1 and CDR2: LGHNA and YSLEER. Trimming cost V 4 bases and J 1 base; bases outside gene matches: 5. The CDR3 is 15 amino acids. CDR3 in DNA: TGCGCCAGCAGCCGGCGGGCGGGGGGCACAGATACGCAGTATTTT. Encoded protein: CASSRRAGGTDTQYF.

This clonotype was counted between two and nine times. This chain joins TRBV11-3 and TRBJ2-7; 13 bases align to TRBD2. V lost 1 base, J lost 3 bases, and 6 bases stayed unmatched. Germline-derived CDR1 and CDR2 are SGHNT and YENEEA. There are 17 residues in the CDR3. CDR3 in DNA: TGTGCCAGCAGCTTAGTACTAGCGGGAGGGCCTAACTACGAGCAGTACTTC. Protein product: CASSLVLAGGPNYEQYF.

This clonotype occurred a few times. This chain links TRBV19 with TRBJ2-7; TRBD1 matches 7 bases. In germline, CDR1 is LNHDA, CDR2 SQIVND (reference sequence). J gave up 3 bases and V 5 bases, and 10 bases lay outside the gene matches. CDR3 length equals 15 residues. In nucleotides, the CDR3 is TGTGCCAGTAGTCCGATCAGACAGGGCGACTACGAGCAGTACTTC. It encodes CASSPIRQGDYEQYF.

The V gene is TRBV12-3 or TRBV12-4, the J gene TRBJ2-7; TRBD1 might be the D (6 bases). V was clipped by 3 bases and J by 2 bases, with 11 bases between them. This CDR3 is 14 amino acids long. CDR3 in DNA: TGTGCCAGCAGTTTTTACAGGGCCGCCTACGAGCAGTACTTC. Its protein product is CASSFYRAAYEQYF.

DNA for the CDR3: TGCAGTGCTAGAGAGGCCGGAGGGTCCTACGAGCAGTACTTC. This codes for CSAREAGGSYEQYF. The rearrangement joins TRBV20-1 to TRBJ2-7; TRBD2 is a possible D gene (6 bases). This CDR3 region has 14 residues. Germline CDR1 and CDR2: DFQATT and SNEGSKA (reference sequence). Trimming pared 0 bases from V and 1 base from J, leaving 10 bases between.

The table lists this clonotype with a few counts. The rearrangement uses TRBV6-2 or TRBV6-3 and TRBJ2-7; 7 nucleotides align to TRBD1. The germline V gene has CDR1 MNHEY and CDR2 SVGEGT. The CDR3 extends over 14 amino acids. V was pared by 5 bases and J by 6 bases, with 10 bases of the junction left unmatched. The CDR3 DNA follows: TGTGCCAGCAGTACCTCGAGGGGGCAACGCGAGCAGTACTTC. Its translation: CASSTSRGQREQYF.

This clonotype has just a few counts. This chain links TRBV12-3 or TRBV12-4 with TRBJ2-5; 11 positions agree with TRBD2. This CDR3 is 16 amino acids long. V gave up 6 bases and J gave up 5 bases; unmatched junction bases: 11. The chain's CDR3 is CASSLRPVAGGETQYF. The CDR3 bases are TGTGCCAGCAGCCTCCGTCCGGTAGCGGGAGGGGAGACCCAGTACTTC.

V and J are TRBV12-3 or TRBV12-4 and TRBJ1-2; 7 bases agree with TRBD1. The CDR3 extends over 14 amino acids. The junction had 8 bases not matched to a gene; V was cut back by 6 bases and J by 4 bases. The CDR3 coding sequence is TGTGCCAGCAGGGTACGACAGGGCCTCTATGGCTACACCTTC. This sequence encodes CASRVRQGLYGYTF.

In its sample, this clonotype was seen a few times. This chain connects TRBV20-1 to TRBJ2-1, with TRBD2 as a possible D gene (5 bases). Trimming shortened V by 0 bases and J by 12 bases, and 9 bases separated the two germline ends. The length of the CDR3 is 11 residues. Germline-derived CDR1 and CDR2 are DFQATT and SNEGSKA (reference sequence). This chain's CDR3 is CSARETTAQFF. The CDR3, as DNA: TGCAGTGCTAGAGAGACTACGGCGCAGTTCTTC.

The chain couples TRBV12-3 or TRBV12-4 to TRBJ2-7; weak D call: TRBD1 (5 bases). Trimming removed 6 bases from V and 0 bases from J, with 18 bases in between. This CDR3 spans 16 amino acids. CDR3: CASSRPTQGSSYEQYF. In DNA form, the CDR3 reads TGTGCCAGCAGCCGACCTACCCAGGGAAGCTCCTACGAGCAGTACTTC.

J is TRBJ2-7 and V is TRBV7-6; D may match TRBD1 or TRBD2 (6 bases each). Trimming stripped 5 bases from V and 3 bases from J, with 17 bases between. Germline V gene sequence: CDR1 SGHVS, CDR2 FNYEAQ. The CDR3 loop spans 15 amino acids. This CDR3 reads CASSQLKGGDYEQYF. The CDR3 nucleotides are TGTGCCAGCAGCCAATTGAAGGGGGGCGACTACGAGCAGTACTTC.

The chain is built from TRBV24-1 and TRBJ1-2; D is undetermined. Germline assignment: CDR1 KGHDR and CDR2 SFDVKD. The V end lost 4 bases, the J end lost 7 bases, and 18 bases lay between the germline ends. CDR3 length equals 15 residues. This CDR3 is CATSESGRSPGGYTF. The CDR3, as DNA: TGTGCCACCAGTGAAAGCGGACGGAGCCCCGGTGGCTACACCTTC.

This clonotype was recorded at least ten times. The chain uses TRBV20-1 and TRBJ2-3, with D perhaps matching TRBD2 (5 bases). CDR3 length: 15 residues. Between the trimmed V and J ends, which lost 3 bases and 3 bases, there was a span of 16 bases. The germline V gene has CDR1 DFQATT and CDR2 SNEGSKA (reference sequence). CDR3 region: CSARATLAFTDTQYF. Written as DNA, the CDR3 is TGCAGTGCTAGGGCGACTCTAGCTTTTACAGATACGCAGTATTTT.

The V and J genes are TRBV6-1 and TRBJ1-1; D unresolved. Trimming took off 2 bases at V and 2 bases at J, with 12 bases between the two ends. The CDR3 is made up of 15 amino acids. CDR1 MNHNS and CDR2 SASEGT come from the germline V gene. CDR3 region: CASSEHISRNTEAFF. The CDR3 bases are TGTGCCAGCAGTGAACATATCAGTAGAAACACTGAAGCTTTCTTT.